This T cell receptor beta chain was captured in a study of blood T cell repertoires in COVID-19. The CDR3 sequence is 13 residues long. Per germline, CDR1 SGHRS and CDR2 YFSETQ. V lost 6 bases to trimming and J lost 0 bases, with 7 bases between them. Some clones are missing from TCRdb's copy, which holds only in-frame ones; the method was immunoSEQ multiplex PCR. The sample yields some 490,000 clones, 70% to 90% seen once. The TCR was taken from a woman aged 55-70 years who had recovered from COVID-19. The V call is TRBV5-1, the J call TRBJ1-5; D gene unclear. The sample was PBMCs or T cells enriched from blood (not recorded which). In nucleotides, the CDR3 is TGCGCCAGCATCCGGGATAGCAATCAGCCCCAGCATTTT. This codes for CASIRDSNQPQHF.